This T cell receptor (beta chain) was observed in a study of Graves' ophthalmopathy and Graves' hyperthyroidism. A few counts support this clonotype. Its target is unknown. Study-level findings and limits: Also, most clonotypes expanded in the thyroid above 0.001 frequency appeared in blood.

This CDR3 has 15 amino acids. The V gene end was trimmed by 6 bases and the J gene end by 5 bases; junction bases not matched to a gene: 12. Germline V gene sequence: CDR1 MGHRA, CDR2 YSYEKL. Amplified material comprised TCR beta CDR3 regions derived from RNA transcripts. First-round RT-PCR with HTBI primers preceded a second-round multiplex PCR. TCRdb passed the multiplex PCR reads through MiXCR, listing each CDR3 protein once. This table has some 390,000 distinct CDR3 sequences, around 20% appearing once. Ophthalmopathy donors' eye disease showed moderate-to-severe activity, CAS of at least 3, NOSPECS of at least 4 and duration under 3 months.

Sequencing was performed on peripheral blood. This sequence joins TRBV4-1 and TRBJ2-7; 8 bases are shared with TRBD1. The sequence was obtained from a woman aged 18-29 years with Graves' ophthalmopathy. The CDR3 region is CASSFGGQGADEQYF. Here the CDR3 DNA reads TGCGCCAGCAGTTTTGGCGGGCAGGGGGCTGACGAGCAGTACTTC.